One and the same sample provided the 24 T cell receptor beta chains below, sequenced in a study of memory CD4+ T cells and cytomegalovirus serostatus. TCRdb's table, derived via immunoSEQ multiplex PCR, lists solely in-frame clones and lacks some. The sample yields around 50,000 clones, about 81% seen once. Single viable CD3+CD4+CD8-CD45RO+ cells were sorted as the memory CD4+ T cells. What was sequenced was memory CD4+ T cells from blood. The source is an adult in good health and CMV-seronegative.

This chain uses TRBV5-4 with TRBJ2-3; no definite D call. The CDR3 loop spans 14 amino acids. Trimming pared 0 bases from V and 0 bases from J, leaving 5 bases between. Germline V gene data show CDR1 as SGHNT and CDR2 as YYREEE (reference sequence). The CDR3 DNA reads TGTGCCAGCAGCTTGGCCTCTAGCACAGATACGCAGTATTTT. Translated, it gives CASSLASSTDTQYF. Filled out from reference TRBV5-4 and TRBJ2-3, the complete variable domain reads ETGVTQSPTHLIKTRGQQVTLRCSSQSGHNTVSWYQQALGQGPQFIFQYYREEENGRGNFPPRFSGLQFPNYSSELNVNALELDDSALYLCASSLASSTDTQYFGPGTRLTVL.

The V and J genes are TRBV5-1 and TRBJ2-3, with no clear D. This CDR3 is 14 amino acids long. Trimming removed 0 bases from V and 2 bases from J, with 7 bases in between. CDR1 is SGHRS and CDR2 is YFSETQ in the germline V gene. This chain's CDR3 is CASSLDRPTDTQYF. CDR3 sequence (DNA): TGCGCCAGCAGCTTGGACCGCCCCACAGATACGCAGTATTTT.

DNA of the CDR3: TGTGCCATCAGTGACAGGGGCAATAATTCACCCCTCCACTTT. Translated: CAISDRGNNSPLHF. The rearrangement joins TRBV10-3 to TRBJ1-6, with D maybe TRBD1 (6 bases). The germline CDR1 and CDR2 sequences are ENHRY and SYGVKD. Trimming took 3 bases from V and 5 from J, leaving 8 bases between them. CDR3 length equals 14 residues.

The chain couples TRBV7-9 to TRBJ2-5; D is undetermined. The CDR3 has 15 amino acids. Germline lookup yields CDR1 SEHNR and CDR2 FQNEAQ (reference sequence). V dropped 0 bases and J dropped 5 bases, with 13 bases sitting between them. CDR3: CASSLAESVGETQYF. CDR3 nucleotides: TGTGCCAGCAGCTTAGCGGAGTCGGTGGGTGAGACCCAGTACTTC.

The chain carries TRBV25-1 and TRBJ1-1; a possible D gene is TRBD1 (5 bases). The CDR3 has 15 amino acids. The V end was cut by 3 bases, the J end by 1 base, with 12 bases between. Germline CDR1 reads MGHDK; CDR2 reads SYGVNS. The CDR3 DNA is TGTGCCAGCAGTGATTTACCGGGACCGAACACTGAAGCTTTCTTT. Residues: CASSDLPGPNTEAFF.

The rearrangement links TRBV27 to TRBJ1-3; no definite D call. The V end was cut by 4 bases, the J end by 4 bases, with 11 bases between. This CDR3 is 14 amino acids long. Germline V gene data show CDR1 as MNHEY and CDR2 as SMNVEV (reference sequence). The CDR3 loop is CASSSLSRGNTIYF. DNA of the CDR3: TGTGCCAGCAGTTCCCTAAGTCGCGGAAACACCATATATTTT.

The CDR3 loop reads CASSLGGLAGDNEQFF. Here the CDR3 DNA reads TGTGCCAGCAGCTTGGGGGGACTAGCGGGAGATAATGAGCAGTTCTTC. The chain combines TRBV5-5 with TRBJ2-1, with 14 bases aligning to TRBD2. The J segment lost 7 bases and the V segment lost 0 bases, leaving 3 bases of the junction unmatched. CDR3 length equals 16 residues. The germline gives CDR1 SGHKS, CDR2 YYEKEE (reference sequence). Full variable domain (rest looked up from reference TRBV5-5 and TRBJ2-1): DAGVTQSPTHLIKTRGQQVTLRCSPISGHKSVSWYQQVLGQGPQFIFQYYEKEERGRGNFPDRFSARQFPNYSSELNVNALLLGDSALYLCASSLGGLAGDNEQFFGPGTRLTVL.

The chain carries TRBV28 and TRBJ2-3; 9 positions match TRBD2. Per germline, CDR1 MDHEN and CDR2 SYDVKM. The CDR3 runs to 16 residues. The ends lost 5 bases at V and 0 bases at J; junction bases unmatched: 6. The CDR3 reads CASSPHLAGSTDTQYF. DNA of the CDR3: TGTGCCAGCAGTCCTCATCTAGCGGGGAGCACAGATACGCAGTATTTT.

The rearrangement joins TRBV11-3 to TRBJ1-4; 7 bases agree with TRBD1. This CDR3 has 15 amino acids. J lost 9 bases, V lost 3 bases, and 10 bases had no gene match. In germline, CDR1 is SGHNT, CDR2 YENEEA. The CDR3 DNA reads TGTGCCAGCAGCTTTCTTACAGGGGCCTCTCAAAAACTGTTTTTT. The encoded protein is CASSFLTGASQKLFF.

This sequence joins TRBV5-6 and TRBJ2-1, with D possibly being TRBD1 or TRBD2 (6 bases each). This CDR3 spans 18 amino acids. Per the germline V gene, CDR1 is SGHDT and CDR2 is YYEEEE. The ends were cut back, 4 bases at V and 4 bases at J, with 24 bases in the middle. The CDR3 protein is CASSRSPRGGGGYNEQFF. The CDR3 DNA reads as TGTGCCAGCAGCCGGAGCCCGAGAGGGGGAGGCGGGTACAATGAGCAGTTCTTC.

V is TRBV4-2 and J is TRBJ2-7; perhaps TRBD2 as D (5 bases). The V gene's germline CDR1 is LGHNA and CDR2 YNFKEQ. The CDR3 contains 15 residues. Trimming removed 1 base from V and 5 bases from J, with 15 bases in between. DNA of the CDR3: TGTGCCAGCAGCCAAGTGTCGCCACCGGGGAACGAGCAGTACTTC. It codes for CASSQVSPPGNEQYF.

The J gene is TRBJ2-5, the V gene TRBV12-5; maybe TRBD1 (6 bases). The V gene lost 1 base and the J gene lost 11 bases, with 14 bases spanning the gap. CDR1 is LGHNT, CDR2 FRNRAP, per germline. This CDR3 region has 13 residues. CDR3 sequence: CASGLDFSGAQYF. The CDR3 DNA reads TGTGCTAGTGGTTTGGATTTTTCAGGGGCTCAGTACTTC.

The J gene is TRBJ2-3, the V gene TRBV5-1; D ambiguous. V lost 4 bases to trimming and J lost 5 bases, with 14 bases between them. The length of the CDR3 is 14 residues. Germline V gene lookup returns CDR1 SGHRS and CDR2 YFSETQ. The DNA of the CDR3 is TGCGCCAGCAGCGCAAACGGTCCCGTAGATACGCAGTATTTT. Its translation: CASSANGPVDTQYF.

Here the CDR3 DNA reads TGTGCCAGCAGCCCTAATAGCGGGAGCTACGAGCAGTACTTC. Translation gives CASSPNSGSYEQYF. This chain links TRBV7-3 with TRBJ2-7; 9 bases line up with TRBD2. Germline CDR1 SGHTA, CDR2 FQGTGA. The trim removed 5 bases at V and 3 bases at J, leaving 5 bases unmatched. The CDR3 covers 14 residues. Variable domain in full (rest from reference TRBV7-3 and TRBJ2-7): GAGVSQTPSNKVTEKGKYVELRCDPISGHTALYWYRQSLGQGPEFLIYFQGTGAADDSGLPNDRFFAVRPEGSVSTLKIQRTERGDSAVYLCASSPNSGSYEQYFGPGTRLTVT.

This clone was counted between two and nine times. This chain links TRBV6-1 with TRBJ2-7; possible D gene TRBD1, 5 bases. V lost 8 bases, J lost 4 bases, and 18 bases lay in between. The germline gives CDR1 MNHNS, CDR2 SASEGT. This CDR3 has 14 residues. CDR3 DNA sequence: TGTGCCAGCTCTTTGGGGCGGCTTTTATACGAGCAGTACTTC. It yields the protein CASSLGRLLYEQYF.

A few counts support this clone. The chain has TRBV30 and TRBJ1-6, with D possibly being TRBD1 (6 bases). Trimming pared 8 bases from V and 7 bases from J, leaving 12 bases between. Germline lookup yields CDR1 GTSNPN and CDR2 SVGIG (reference sequence). This CDR3 region has 12 residues. CDR3 amino acids: CARSTGNSPLHF. CDR3 DNA: TGTGCCCGATCCACAGGGAATTCACCCCTCCACTTT.

Only a few counts were recorded for this clone. This chain links TRBV11-3 with TRBJ2-7, with D tentatively TRBD2 (5 bases). This CDR3 contains 13 residues. Looked up from germline, CDR1 is SGHNT and CDR2 is YENEEA. Trimming removed 5 bases from V and 5 bases from J, with 13 bases in between. The chain's CDR3 is CASSRGEAHEQYF. The DNA of the CDR3 is TGTGCCAGCAGCCGGGGTGAGGCCCACGAGCAGTACTTC. Full variable domain (missing parts from reference TRBV11-3 and TRBJ2-7): EAGVVQSPRYKIIEKKQPVAFWCNPISGHNTLYWYLQNLGQGPELLIRYENEEAVDDSQLPKDRFSAERLKGVDSTLKIQPAELGDSAVYLCASSRGEAHEQYFGPGTRLTVT.

This clone appeared a single time. The chain has TRBV30 and TRBJ1-5; tentative D call: TRBD1 (6 bases). CDR3 length: 12 amino acids. Germline CDR1 is GTSNPN and CDR2 is SVGIG (reference sequence). V lost 2 bases and J 4 bases, leaving 6 bases between the germline ends. Here the CDR3 reads CAWSQGNQPQHF. The CDR3 nucleotides are TGTGCCTGGAGTCAGGGGAATCAGCCCCAGCATTTT.

V is TRBV27 and J is TRBJ2-3, with TRBD2 identical over 8 bases. V lost 0 bases and J lost 2; bases outside the gene matches: 1. Germline-derived CDR1 and CDR2 are MNHEY and SMNVEV (reference sequence). The CDR3 covers 15 residues. The CDR3 DNA sequence: TGTGCCAGCAGTTTATCACTAGCGGTCACAGATACGCAGTATTTT. Translated, it gives CASSLSLAVTDTQYF.

The chain is built from TRBV9 and TRBJ2-5, with 9 nucleotides matching TRBD2. The germline gives CDR1 SGDLS, CDR2 YYNGEE. This CDR3 contains 16 residues. Trimming cost V 0 bases and J 2 bases; bases outside gene matches: 5. CDR3 nucleotides: TGTGCCAGCAGCGTAGTCGGTAGCGGGGGTCAAGAGACCCAGTACTTC. Translating gives CASSVVGSGGQETQYF.

J is TRBJ1-2 and V is TRBV4-3; D might be TRBD1 (6 bases). Germline values: CDR1 LGHNA, CDR2 YSLEER. This CDR3 is 15 amino acids long. V shed 1 base and J shed 7 bases, with 16 bases lying between them. As DNA, the CDR3 is TGCGCCAGCAGCCAAGTATTAGGGGGGCGGGGTGGCTACACCTTC. This translates into CASSQVLGGRGGYTF.

This clone was recorded only once. The CDR3 loop reads CASGLEAGQPQHF. CDR3 coding DNA: TGTGCTAGTGGTTTGGAGGCAGGACAGCCCCAGCATTTT. The chain carries TRBV12-5 and TRBJ1-5; D ambiguous. CDR1 LGHNT and CDR2 FRNRAP come from the germline V gene. This CDR3 is 13 amino acids long. The V gene lost 1 base and the J gene lost 7 bases, with 8 bases spanning the gap.

The V call is TRBV18, the J call TRBJ2-3; tentative D call: TRBD2 (5 bases). The CDR3 length is 14 residues. Germline-derived CDR1 and CDR2 are KGHSH and LQKENI. Trimming took 2 bases from V and 3 from J, leaving 9 bases between them. The DNA for the CDR3 is TGTGCCAGCTCACCAGGAGAGGGAACAGATACGCAGTATTTT. The encoded protein is CASSPGEGTDTQYF.

This sequence joins TRBV4-3 and TRBJ1-1; no reliable D call. The CDR3 extends over 15 amino acids. Deletions cut 0 bases from V and 1 base from J, with 9 bases between. Germline V gene data show CDR1 as LGHNA and CDR2 as YSLEER. CDR3 sequence: CASSQEQSSNTEAFF. DNA for the CDR3: TGCGCCAGCAGCCAAGAACAGTCTTCGAACACTGAAGCTTTCTTT.